This T cell receptor (beta chain) was recovered during a study of blood T cell repertoires in COVID-19. Libraries were prepared by immunoSEQ multiplex PCR; TCRdb keeps only in-frame clonotypes and omits some of them. This repertoire shows hundreds of thousands of clones, around nine tenths found once; its top ten account for around 3.3%. The CDR3 runs to 14 residues. V was pared by 4 bases and J by 1 base, with 10 bases between. Germline assignment: CDR1 MNHEY and CDR2 SVGAGI. V usage is TRBV6-5 and J usage is TRBJ1-1; D remains unclear. The receptor was isolated from a woman aged 18-29 years who had recovered from COVID-19. The sample was peripheral blood. The CDR3 nucleotides read TGTGCCAGCAGTTTGAGCCTGCGGAACACTGAAGCTTTCTTT. It encodes CASSLSLRNTEAFF.